This TCR beta chain was captured by sequencing in a study of tumor and adjacent non-tumor tissue in lung cancer (dated by TCRdb to the late 2010s). With respect to the entire study: The cohort included more than nine adenocarcinoma, 2 squamous cell carcinoma and 1 small cell lung cancer patients. A total of fewer than 150 million productive TCRbeta reads were generated by sequencing, corresponding to an average of around 4 million reads per sample. About 30 paired specimens, one tumor and one normal lung sample per patient, were profiled by TCRbeta CDR3 sequencing. The study compared bulk TCRbeta repertoires between lung tumor tissue and matched distant non-tumor lung tissue from approximately 14 lung cancer patients. The 15 enrolled patients, of whom about 10 were men and 5 were women, were aged about 31 to 80 years and were diagnosed with TNM stage I to III disease. Findings and caveats that apply to the study as a whole: Peripheral blood was not sequenced, so blood TCRbeta repertoires were not examined in the lung cancer patients of the study. Neither the sequencing platform nor unique molecular identifiers are named or mentioned anywhere in the methods. TCR diversity was significantly higher in younger patients, and greater tumor TCR diversity was associated with shorter overall survival and shorter disease-free survival. Only approximately 14 patients were in the cohort, and the authors stated that larger samples and more detailed clinical data are needed. The top 100 clones made up a significantly larger cumulative share of the repertoire in normal lung than in tumor tissue. Tumor tissue showed significantly greater TCR diversity (inverse Simpson) than normal lung tissue (about 400 vs 180, P = 0.0075, Mann-Whitney U test).

This clonotype has ten or more counts. Its antigen is still unknown. The sample holds no much larger clone one base away, and base qualities are not on file. Counted from cysteine to phenylalanine, this CDR3 has 16 amino acids. Just CDR3 DNA is preserved here, 48 bases in frame from base 1. The germline V gene specifies MNHEY as CDR1 and SVGAGI as CDR2. Ends trimmed: V by 7 bases, J by 0 bases; bases unmatched to a gene: 9. Library preparation was by multiplex PCR. Sequencing took place on an Illumina HiSeq 2500. Following protocols modified from ARM-PCR, the researchers constructed TCRbeta libraries through three rounds of nested PCR with primers (Table S4). Before sequencing, PCR products in the 200-500 bp range were cut out of the gel and cleaned up using the QIAquick gel extraction kit. The study's processing was this. Trimmomatic was used to clean the reads, FLASH was used to merge the reads into complete CDR3 sequences, and MiTCR was used to assign the reads to V(D)J germline segments. Clonal diversity was calculated as the inverse Simpson's index using VDJtools. In-frame sequences lacking a premature stop codon were counted as productive reads. TCRdb passed the public sequencing reads through fastp at Q25 and MiXCR, retaining productive beta sequences. CDR3 protein sequences are deduplicated, and each keeps its most common genes and DNA. In this record, the V and J calls reflect TCRdb's handling and not the investigators' own analysis. Here the sample has 55,000 to 75,000 distinct CDR3 sequences; just under 60% occur a single time. The ten largest clones add up to 20% to 25% of the sample.

RNA was extracted from bulk unsorted tissue and checked for quality with a NanoDrop ND-1000 and an Agilent 2100. Donors were newly diagnosed lung cancer patients admitted for thoracic surgery in China between August and November 2014, without prior chemotherapy. Patients who had received previous radiotherapy or chemotherapy, or who had another concurrent cancer, were excluded from the study. Pieces of surgical tissue measuring about 1-2.3 cm3 were kept in RNAlater solution and held at -80 degrees C until needed. The TCR was taken from a man aged 50-60 years with non-small cell lung cancer. Sequenced input: lung tumor tissue. Recombination joined TRBV6-5 with TRBJ2-1, with 7 central nucleotides matching TRBD1. The nucleotide sequence is given as TGTGCCAGCAAGGGGGCGGAAACCCGCTCCTACAATGAGCAGTTCTTC. It is translated as CASKGAETRSYNEQFF.